This passage covers 23 T cell receptor beta chains from one sample sequenced in a study of blood T cells in healthy people across ages (dated by TCRdb to between 2015 and 2017). The library was built by means of 5' RACE. Sequencing relied on an Illumina HiSeq 2500. The second PCR ran for about 6 to 11 cycles and used a J-beta primer mix along with a sample-barcoded 5' primer. Starting from the raw public reads, TCRdb applied fastp trimming at Q25, assembled clones with MiXCR and retained in-frame beta chains. Every CDR3 protein is listed once, alongside the most common genes and DNA of its rows. A total of more than 800,000 distinct CDR3 sequences appear in this sample, around 28% of them only once. The ten largest clones add up to 15% to 20% of the sample. The sample comprised blood. The receptors come from a woman older than 75 in good health.

This clonotype appeared a few times. The V gene is TRBV27, the J gene TRBJ1-2; possibly TRBD1 for D (5 bases). This CDR3 region has 14 residues. Trimming cost V 4 bases and J 2 bases, with 11 bases left between them. Looked up from germline, CDR1 is MNHEY and CDR2 is SMNVEV (reference sequence). The CDR3, as DNA: TGTGCCAGCAGTTACAACCGGGACAACTATGGCTACACCTTC. Its protein product is CASSYNRDNYGYTF.

Ten or more counts support this clonotype. This CDR3 reads CASSLGVAGGEETQYF. CDR3 DNA: TGTGCCAGCAGCTTGGGTGTCGCAGGGGGCGAGGAGACCCAGTACTTC. The chain has TRBV7-2 and TRBJ2-5, with 8 positions matching TRBD1. Germline values: CDR1 SGHTA, CDR2 FQGNSA. This CDR3 region has 16 residues. V dropped 3 bases and J dropped 5; count of bases not matched to a gene: 11.

Comments on this clonotype: This may stem from a read error, because a much larger clone lies one nucleotide away. The chain recombines TRBV7-9 with TRBJ2-7, with 11 bases identical to TRBD1. Per germline, CDR1 SEHNR and CDR2 FQNEAQ (reference sequence). CDR3 length: 15 amino acids. V dropped 5 bases and J dropped 3; count of bases not matched to a gene: 6. The CDR3 DNA reads TGTGCCAGCAGCCCCGGGACAGGGGGGCGCTACGAGCAGTACTTC. Translated: CASSPGTGGRYEQYF.

The chain employs TRBV4-3 and TRBJ2-4; D may be TRBD1 or TRBD2 (5 bases each). The DNA end favors TRBJ2-5, so the J call may be wrong. Germline V gives CDR1 LGHNA, CDR2 YSLEER. This CDR3 is 14 amino acids long. CDR3 residues: CASSRNEGRETQYF. CDR3 DNA sequence: TGCGCCAGCAGCCGAAACGAGGGGCGAGAGACCCAGTACTTC.

This clonotype was seen ten or more times. The CDR3 spells CSVDLTGGYANEQFF. Written as DNA, the CDR3 is TGCAGCGTAGACCTCACAGGGGGTTATGCGAATGAGCAGTTCTTC. The rearrangement links TRBV29-1 to TRBJ2-1; 8 bases match TRBD1. This CDR3 has 15 amino acids. Per the germline V gene, CDR1 is SQVTM and CDR2 is ANQGSEA. Trimming at V came to 6 bases and at J to 7 bases, leaving 14 bases not matched to a gene.

This clonotype was observed at least ten times. The rearrangement links TRBV7-6 to TRBJ2-4; 7 nucleotides match TRBD2. With V trimmed by 2 bases and J by 6 bases, 4 bases remained unmatched. CDR1 is SGHVS and CDR2 is FNYEAQ in the germline V gene. This CDR3 contains 14 residues. CDR3 loop: CASSLSREGNIQYF. DNA of the CDR3: TGTGCCAGCAGCTTAAGCAGGGAGGGAAACATTCAGTACTTC.

As to this clonotype: This may stem from a read error, because a much larger clone lies one nucleotide away. This rearrangement joins TRBV7-2 to TRBJ2-1; D may match TRBD1 or TRBD2 (6 bases each). CDR1 SGHTA and CDR2 FQGNSA come from the germline V gene. The length of the CDR3 is 15 residues. The chain's CDR3 is CAGSPRRGSNNEQFF. The CDR3 DNA is TGTGCCGGCAGCCCACGGAGGGGGAGCAACAATGAGCAGTTCTTC.

The DNA of the CDR3 is TGTGCCAGCAGCTTCGACAGGATCGGTTTAGGCGGGGAGCTGTTTTTT. This codes for CASSFDRIGLGGELFF. The chain employs TRBV7-8 and TRBJ2-2; TRBD1 might be the D (6 bases). This CDR3 comprises 16 residues. The germline gives CDR1 SGHVS, CDR2 FQNEAQ. V was trimmed by 3 bases and J by 7 bases, leaving 18 bases between them. Full variable domain (rest looked up from reference TRBV7-8 and TRBJ2-2): GAGVSQSPRYKVAKRGQDVALRCDPISGHVSLFWYQQALGQGPEFLTYFQNEAQLDKSGLPSDRFFAERPEGSVSTLKIQRTQQEDSAVYLCASSFDRIGLGGELFFGEGSRLTVL.

This clonotype was detected many times. V gene TRBV20-1 combines with J gene TRBJ2-2, with TRBD2 identical over 11 bases. The CDR3 is made up of 17 amino acids. Germline CDR1 is DFQATT and CDR2 is SNEGSKA (reference sequence). The V gene end was trimmed by 0 bases and the J gene end by 3 bases; junction bases not matched to a gene: 6. DNA of the CDR3: TGCAGTGCTAGAGAGAGGACTAGCGGGTCTTACACCGGGGAGCTGTTTTTT. Translating it yields CSARERTSGSYTGELFF.

At least ten counts were recorded for this clonotype. The chain is built from TRBV10-3 and TRBJ2-7; the D is unclear. This CDR3 has 13 amino acids. Germline values: CDR1 ENHRY, CDR2 SYGVKD. V lost 10 bases and J lost 1, with 14 bases in between. The CDR3 DNA follows: TGTGCCACCAGAGAGAGCAGTTCCTACGAGCAGTACTTC. Encoded protein: CATRESSSYEQYF.

This clonotype was picked up many times. V and J are TRBV20-1 and TRBJ2-3; D not certain. The CDR3 is 15 amino acids. Looked up from germline, CDR1 is DFQATT and CDR2 is SNEGSKA (reference sequence). Trimming cost V 6 bases and J 4 bases, with 20 bases left between them. In DNA, the CDR3 is TGCAGTGCCCTGACTGGCACAGAGCTCCCAGATACGCAGTATTTT. Encoded protein: CSALTGTELPDTQYF.

The rearrangement joins TRBV20-1 to TRBJ1-1; D is undetermined. The CDR3 has 14 residues. Trimming took 1 base from V and 0 from J, leaving 9 bases between them. Germline CDR1 reads DFQATT; CDR2 reads SNEGSKA (reference sequence). The CDR3 loop reads CSARAGSMNTEAFF. For the CDR3, the DNA is TGCAGTGCTAGAGCTGGCAGCATGAACACTGAAGCTTTCTTT.

This clonotype was seen many times. The chain has TRBV12-3 or TRBV12-4 and TRBJ1-2; a possible D gene is TRBD1 (5 bases). The V and J ends lost 5 bases and 4 bases respectively, with 14 bases between them. The CDR3 totals 14 residues. The CDR3 loop is CASSAPVTAYGYTF. In DNA, the CDR3 is TGTGCCAGCAGTGCCCCAGTGACAGCCTATGGCTACACCTTC.

Regarding this clonotype: Being one base from a much bigger clone, this may be a read error. The chain combines TRBV12-3 or TRBV12-4 with TRBJ2-5; possibly TRBD1 for D (5 bases). The CDR3 sequence is 14 residues long. As DNA, the CDR3 is TGTGCCAGCAGTTTAGCCTGGGGCCAAGAGGCCCAGTACTTC. Amino acid sequence: CASSLAWGQEAQYF.

The V gene is TRBV20-1, the J gene TRBJ1-1, with 8 positions matching TRBD1. Per germline, CDR1 DFQATT and CDR2 SNEGSKA (reference sequence). J was trimmed by 4 bases and V by 5 bases; bases with no gene match: 12. This CDR3 is built from 15 residues. CDR3 DNA: TGCAGTGCTCAGATGAATGGACAGGGAATCACTGAAGCTTTCTTT. Protein sequence: CSAQMNGQGITEAFF.

In its sample, this clonotype was seen many times. The rearrangement links TRBV6-2 or TRBV6-3 to TRBJ2-6; 7 bases align to TRBD2. The V gene's germline CDR1 is MNHEY and CDR2 SVGEGT. The CDR3 has 15 amino acids. The junction had 4 bases not matched to a gene; V was cut back by 8 bases and J by 0 bases. Here the CDR3 DNA reads TGTGCCAGCCTCCCGGGGGGCTCTGGGGCCAACGTCCTGACTTTC. Its protein product is CASLPGGSGANVLTF.

This clonotype was picked up many times. This chain joins TRBV12-3 or TRBV12-4 and TRBJ2-5; the D gene could be TRBD1 or TRBD2 (6 bases each). V lost 0 bases and J lost 3, with 11 bases in between. CDR3 size: 15 residues. CDR3 bases: TGTGCCAGCAGTTTAGCGGGGGGCTCTGAAGAGACCCAGTACTTC. Translation: CASSLAGGSEETQYF.

The chain combines TRBV7-2 with TRBJ2-5, with D unresolved. The germline CDR1 and CDR2 sequences are SGHTA and FQGNSA. CDR3 length: 14 residues. Trimming pared 7 bases from V and 5 bases from J, leaving 17 bases between. The CDR3 DNA sequence: TGTGCCAGCACCTCCGGAATTTTGGGGGAGACCCAGTACTTC. This sequence encodes CASTSGILGETQYF.

As to this clonotype: At one boundary the junction diverges from the germline segment, which might be a read error. This chain joins TRBV7-2 and TRBJ1-4; D gene uncertain. Germline CDR1 reads SGHTA; CDR2 reads FQGNSA. This CDR3 has 15 amino acids. The CDR3 region has the DNA TGTGCCAGCAGCTTAAGTGCCAGGCCGAATGAAAAACGGTTTTTT. Residues: CASSLSARPNEKRFF.

This clonotype has only one observation. The rearrangement links TRBV11-2 to TRBJ2-5, with 8 bases fitting TRBD2. This CDR3 region has 15 residues. J lost 5 bases, V lost 3 bases, and 8 bases had no gene match. The germline CDR1 and CDR2 sequences are SGHAT and FQNNGV. CDR3 region: CASSFSTSGLETQYF. The CDR3 region has the DNA TGTGCCAGCAGCTTTTCCACTAGCGGCCTGGAGACCCAGTACTTC.

This clonotype appeared many times. V is TRBV4-3 and J is TRBJ1-4; 7 nucleotides align to TRBD1. J gave up 8 bases and V 3 bases, and 6 bases lay outside the gene matches. From germline, CDR1 is LGHNA and CDR2 YSLEER. CDR3 length: 14 amino acids. In nucleotides, the CDR3 is TGCGCCAGCAGCCAGGACAGGCCTAGGGAAAAACTGTTTTTT. Residues: CASSQDRPREKLFF.

As to this clonotype: A much bigger clone sits one base away, suggesting this may be a read error. This chain uses TRBV3-1 with TRBJ1-2, with TRBD1 as a possible D gene (6 bases). V dropped 5 bases and J dropped 8 bases, with 21 bases sitting between them. From germline, CDR1 is LGHDT and CDR2 YNNKEL (reference sequence). The CDR3 contains 15 residues. The CDR3 loop is CASSAPGTPNKGYTF. Written as DNA, the CDR3 is TGTGCCAGCAGCGCCCCCGGGACACCGAATAAGGGCTACACCTTC.

This clonotype has ten or more counts. The gene calls are TRBV7-9 and TRBJ1-4; 8 positions agree with TRBD1. The CDR3 length is 15 residues. The germline V gene encodes CDR1 SEHNR and CDR2 FQNEAQ (reference sequence). With V trimmed by 2 bases and J by 4 bases, 3 bases remained unmatched. CDR3 region: CASSLRQGLNEKLFF. CDR3 bases: TGTGCCAGCAGCTTACGACAGGGGCTTAATGAAAAACTGTTTTTT.